This T cell receptor beta chain was retrieved from a study of vaccination and CD4 T cells after COVID-19. Treatment noted: roughly nine-day PBMC culture with coronavirus spike peptide pools or control peptides (ViraFEST assay). This clonotype was detected once. Its antigen is not known. Because the CDR3's place on the DNA is in doubt, the DNA is left out and the CDR3 is given as listed by TCRdb. The CDR3 is 17 amino acids in total, end residues counted. The study sequenced cultured CD4+ T cell DNA using the Oncomine TCR Beta short-read assay. TCRdb itself ran the PCR reads through MiXCR, one entry per CDR3 protein. The table has 20,000 to 25,000 distinct CDR3 sequences, 40% to 50% seen once.

The receptor was derived from a human donor who received a COVID-19 vaccine. The chain joins TRBV7-5 to TRBJ2-1; TRBD2, the table's D call, lacks a check against the DNA. TRBV7-5 is assigned pseudogene status. The material sequenced was CD4+ T cells from blood, cultured in vitro, taken before SARS-CoV-2 vaccination. The CDR3 is CISVPEASSPGPNEQFF.